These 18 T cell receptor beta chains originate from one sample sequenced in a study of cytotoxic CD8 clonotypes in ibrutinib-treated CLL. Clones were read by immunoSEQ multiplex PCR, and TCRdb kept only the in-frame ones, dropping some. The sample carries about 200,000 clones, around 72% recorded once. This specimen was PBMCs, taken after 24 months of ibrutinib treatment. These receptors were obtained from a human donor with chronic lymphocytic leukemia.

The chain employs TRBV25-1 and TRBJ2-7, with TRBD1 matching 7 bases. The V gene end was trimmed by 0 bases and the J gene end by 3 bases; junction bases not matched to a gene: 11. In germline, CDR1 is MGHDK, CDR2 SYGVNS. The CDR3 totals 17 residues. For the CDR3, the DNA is TGTGCCAGCAGTGAATATTGGACAGGTCGGAAATACTACGAGCAGTACTTC. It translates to CASSEYWTGRKYYEQYF.

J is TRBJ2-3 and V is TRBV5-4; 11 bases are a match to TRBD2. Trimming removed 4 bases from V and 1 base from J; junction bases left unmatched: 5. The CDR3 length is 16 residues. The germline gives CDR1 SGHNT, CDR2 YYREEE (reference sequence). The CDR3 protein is CASSAGLAARTDTQYF. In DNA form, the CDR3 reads TGTGCCAGCAGCGCGGGACTAGCGGCCCGCACAGATACGCAGTATTTT. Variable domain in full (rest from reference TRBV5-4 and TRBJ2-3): ETGVTQSPTHLIKTRGQQVTLRCSSQSGHNTVSWYQQALGQGPQFIFQYYREEENGRGNFPPRFSGLQFPNYSSELNVNALELDDSALYLCASSAGLAARTDTQYFGPGTRLTVL.

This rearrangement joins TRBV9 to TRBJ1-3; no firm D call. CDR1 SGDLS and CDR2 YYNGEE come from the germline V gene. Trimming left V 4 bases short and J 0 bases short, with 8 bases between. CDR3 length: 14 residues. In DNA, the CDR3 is TGTGCCAGCAGCTCGGACGGCTCTGGAAACACCATATATTTT. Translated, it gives CASSSDGSGNTIYF.

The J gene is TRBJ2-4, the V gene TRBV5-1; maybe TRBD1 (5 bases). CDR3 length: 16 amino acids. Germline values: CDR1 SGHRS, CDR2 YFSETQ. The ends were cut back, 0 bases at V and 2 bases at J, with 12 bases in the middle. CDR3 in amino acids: CASSLEGYRSKNIQYF. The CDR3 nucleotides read TGCGCCAGCAGCTTGGAGGGGTATCGGTCCAAAAACATTCAGTACTTC.

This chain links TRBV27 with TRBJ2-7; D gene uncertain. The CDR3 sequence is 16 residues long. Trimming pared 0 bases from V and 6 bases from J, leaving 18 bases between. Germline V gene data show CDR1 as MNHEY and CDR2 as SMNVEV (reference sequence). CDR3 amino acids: CASSLSNFFVRFEQYF. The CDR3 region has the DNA TGTGCCAGCAGTTTATCGAATTTTTTTGTAAGATTCGAGCAGTACTTC.

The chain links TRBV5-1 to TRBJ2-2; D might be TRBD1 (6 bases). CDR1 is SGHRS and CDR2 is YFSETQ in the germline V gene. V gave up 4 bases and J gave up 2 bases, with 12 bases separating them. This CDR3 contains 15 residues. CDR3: CASSPRTDNTGELFF. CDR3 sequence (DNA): TGCGCCAGCAGCCCTCGGACAGATAACACCGGGGAGCTGTTTTTT.

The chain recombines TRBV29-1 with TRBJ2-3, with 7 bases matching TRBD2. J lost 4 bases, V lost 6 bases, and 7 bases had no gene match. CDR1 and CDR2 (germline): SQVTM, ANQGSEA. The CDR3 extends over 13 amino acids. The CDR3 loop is CSVSPREADTQYF. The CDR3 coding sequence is TGCAGCGTCTCTCCACGGGAGGCAGATACGCAGTATTTT.

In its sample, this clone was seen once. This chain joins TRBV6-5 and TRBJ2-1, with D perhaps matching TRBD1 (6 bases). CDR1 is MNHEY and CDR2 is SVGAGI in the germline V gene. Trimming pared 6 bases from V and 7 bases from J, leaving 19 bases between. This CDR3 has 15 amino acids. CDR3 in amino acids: CASRFNLAGENEQFF. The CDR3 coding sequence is TGTGCCAGCAGATTTAACCTGGCAGGGGAAAATGAGCAGTTCTTC.

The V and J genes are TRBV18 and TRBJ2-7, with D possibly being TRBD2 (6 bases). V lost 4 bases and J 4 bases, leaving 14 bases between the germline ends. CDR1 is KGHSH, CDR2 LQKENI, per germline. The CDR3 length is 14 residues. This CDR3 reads CASSQAGPRYEQYF. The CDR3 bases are TGTGCCAGCTCACAGGCGGGGCCGAGATACGAGCAGTACTTC.

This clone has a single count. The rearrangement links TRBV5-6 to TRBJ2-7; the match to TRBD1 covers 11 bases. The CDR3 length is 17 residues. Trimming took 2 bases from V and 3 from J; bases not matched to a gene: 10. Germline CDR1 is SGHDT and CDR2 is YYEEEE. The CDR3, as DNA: TGTGCCAGCAGCTTAAGGACAGGGGGCATTCCGGGCTACGAGCAGTACTTC. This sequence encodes CASSLRTGGIPGYEQYF. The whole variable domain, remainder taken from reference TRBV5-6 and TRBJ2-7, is DAGVTQSPTHLIKTRGQQVTLRCSPKSGHDTVSWYQQALGQGPQFIFQYYEEEERQRGNFPDRFSGHQFPNYSSELNVNALLLGDSALYLCASSLRTGGIPGYEQYFGPGTRLTVT.

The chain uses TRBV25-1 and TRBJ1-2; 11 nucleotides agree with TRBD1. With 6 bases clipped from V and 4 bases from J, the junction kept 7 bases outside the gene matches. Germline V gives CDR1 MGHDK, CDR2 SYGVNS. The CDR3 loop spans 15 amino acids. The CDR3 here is CASSRHGTGGYGYTF. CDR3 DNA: TGTGCCAGCAGCCGACATGGGACAGGGGGCTATGGCTACACCTTC.

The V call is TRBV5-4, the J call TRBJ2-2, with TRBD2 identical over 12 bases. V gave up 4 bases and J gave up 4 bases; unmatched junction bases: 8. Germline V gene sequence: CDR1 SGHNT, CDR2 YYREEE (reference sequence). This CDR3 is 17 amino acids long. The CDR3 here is CASSPGTSGPGTGELFF. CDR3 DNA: TGTGCCAGCAGCCCGGGGACTAGCGGGCCTGGCACCGGGGAGCTGTTTTTT.

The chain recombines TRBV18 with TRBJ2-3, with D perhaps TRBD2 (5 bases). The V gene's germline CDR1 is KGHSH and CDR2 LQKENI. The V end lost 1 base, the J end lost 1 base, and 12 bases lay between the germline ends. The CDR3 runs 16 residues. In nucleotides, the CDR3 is TGTGCCAGCTCACCACGGCTAGCCTACGGCACAGATACGCAGTATTTT. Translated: CASSPRLAYGTDTQYF.

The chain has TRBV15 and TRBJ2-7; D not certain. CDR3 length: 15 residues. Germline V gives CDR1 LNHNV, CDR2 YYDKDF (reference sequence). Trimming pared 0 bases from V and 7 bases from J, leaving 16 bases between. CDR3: CATSRDLNEGFEQYF. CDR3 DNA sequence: TGTGCCACCAGCAGAGATTTGAATGAAGGATTTGAGCAGTACTTC.

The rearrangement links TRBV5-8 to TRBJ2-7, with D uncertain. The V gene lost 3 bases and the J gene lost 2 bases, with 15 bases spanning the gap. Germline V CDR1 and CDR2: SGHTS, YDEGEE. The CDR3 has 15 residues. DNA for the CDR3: TGTGCCAGCAGCTCGGGCCACATACAAACCTACGAGCAGTACTTC. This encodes CASSSGHIQTYEQYF.

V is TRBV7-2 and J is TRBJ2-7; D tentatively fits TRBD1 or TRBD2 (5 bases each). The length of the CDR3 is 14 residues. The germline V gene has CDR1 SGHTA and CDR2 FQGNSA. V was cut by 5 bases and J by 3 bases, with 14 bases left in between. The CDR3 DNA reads TGTGCCAGCAGCCCCGGGACGAGAAACTACGAGCAGTACTTC. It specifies CASSPGTRNYEQYF.

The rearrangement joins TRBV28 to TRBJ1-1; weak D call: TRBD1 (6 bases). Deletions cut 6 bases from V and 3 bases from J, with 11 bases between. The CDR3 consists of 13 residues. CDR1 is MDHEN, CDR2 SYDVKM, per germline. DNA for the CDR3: TGTGCCAGCAGGGAAGGGGGGGACACTGAAGCTTTCTTT. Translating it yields CASREGGDTEAFF. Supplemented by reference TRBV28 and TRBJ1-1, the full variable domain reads DVKVTQSSRYLVKRTGEKVFLECVQDMDHENMFWYRQDPGLGLRLIYFSYDVKMKEKGDIPEGYSVSREKKERFSLILESASTNQTSMYLCASREGGDTEAFFGQGTRLTVV.

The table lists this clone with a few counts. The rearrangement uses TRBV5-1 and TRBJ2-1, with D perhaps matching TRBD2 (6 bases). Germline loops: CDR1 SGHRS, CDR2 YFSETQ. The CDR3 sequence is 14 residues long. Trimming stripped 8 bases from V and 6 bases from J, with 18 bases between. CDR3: CASTREDPTNEQFF. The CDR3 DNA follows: TGCGCCAGTACAAGGGAGGACCCTACCAATGAGCAGTTCTTC.